Presented here are 17 T cell receptor beta chains from one specimen sequenced in a study of blood T cell repertoires in COVID-19. Method: immunoSEQ multiplex PCR; TCRdb's copy keeps in-frame clones and lacks some. The repertoire includes some 65,000 clones, more than 60% of them detected once, and around 5.8% sits in the top ten. The material sequenced was peripheral blood. Receptor source: a woman in her seventies with acute or convalescent COVID-19.

The rearrangement joins TRBV11-3 to TRBJ2-1; 10 bases fit TRBD2. The germline V gene has CDR1 SGHNT and CDR2 YENEEA. The CDR3 totals 15 residues. J was trimmed by 5 bases and V by 6 bases; bases with no gene match: 7. The CDR3, as DNA: TGTGCCAGCAGGGAAAGCGGGGGGGCCCACAATGAGCAGTTCTTC. Protein: CASRESGGAHNEQFF.

This chain connects TRBV6-5 to TRBJ1-5; 10 nucleotides align to TRBD1. Trimming cost V 6 bases and J 5 bases; bases outside gene matches: 7. CDR3 size: 15 residues. Germline V gives CDR1 MNHEY, CDR2 SVGAGI. As DNA, the CDR3 is TGTGCCAGCAGCGTGACAGGGGGCGCTGATCAGCCCCAGCATTTT. Protein: CASSVTGGADQPQHF.

The chain carries TRBV7-6 and TRBJ2-2, with a weak D call TRBD1 (7 bases). Trimming took 6 bases from V and 5 from J, leaving 19 bases between them. The CDR3 totals 16 residues. Germline V gene lookup returns CDR1 SGHVS and CDR2 FNYEAQ. CDR3 sequence reads: CASSLAGGLGTGELFF. DNA for the CDR3: TGTGCCAGCAGTTTGGCAGGGGGACTGGGGACCGGGGAGCTGTTTTTT.

The chain carries TRBV5-6 and TRBJ2-6; 8 bases agree with TRBD1. With 2 bases clipped from V and 0 bases from J, the junction kept 1 base outside the gene matches. The CDR3 length is 16 residues. Germline CDR1 and CDR2: SGHDT and YYEEEE. The CDR3 is CASSFGTGSGANVLTF. The CDR3 DNA follows: TGTGCCAGCAGCTTTGGGACAGGCTCTGGGGCCAACGTCCTGACTTTC.

The chain uses TRBV21-1 and TRBJ2-7; no DNA check was done on the table's D call, TRBD2. TRBV21-1 is flagged as a pseudogene. The CDR3 runs 10 residues. CDR3 sequence: CASLFYEQYF. CDR3 sequence (DNA): TGTGCCAGCCTTTTCTACGAGCAGTACTTC.

This chain links TRBV18 with TRBJ1-2, with D perhaps matching TRBD1 (5 bases). CDR3 length: 14 residues. The V end was cut by 6 bases, the J end by 8 bases, with 19 bases between. Germline V lookup: CDR1 KGHSH, CDR2 LQKENI. Here the CDR3 DNA reads TGTGCCAGCTCCAGTTCGGGGGAAAGTCAGGGCTACACCTTC. Its translation: CASSSSGESQGYTF.

This sequence joins TRBV9 and TRBJ1-2, with 7 bases lining up with TRBD1. V lost 4 bases, J lost 2 bases, and 11 bases stayed unmatched. CDR1 is SGDLS, CDR2 YYNGEE, per germline. The CDR3 spans 16 residues. CDR3 sequence (DNA): TGTGCCAGCAGCCCTAGCCTGGGACAGAACAACTATGGCTACACCTTC. Translating it yields CASSPSLGQNNYGYTF.

The chain recombines TRBV9 with TRBJ2-3; 9 bases are shared with TRBD2. V shed 4 bases and J 4 bases; nucleotides not matched to a gene: 10. The CDR3 runs to 16 residues. Germline V CDR1 and CDR2: SGDLS, YYNGEE. CDR3 nucleotide sequence: TGTGCCAGCAGCCCTCTAGCGGGGACCCTCCCAGATACGCAGTATTTT. The encoded protein is CASSPLAGTLPDTQYF.

The CDR3 loop is CASSQDVGGATDTQYF. The CDR3, as DNA: TGTGCCAGCAGCCAAGATGTCGGCGGGGCCACAGATACGCAGTATTTT. The V gene is TRBV4-2, the J gene TRBJ2-3; tentatively, D is TRBD2 (6 bases). Germline V gene lookup returns CDR1 LGHNA and CDR2 YNFKEQ. The CDR3 is 16 residues long. With 0 bases removed from V and 2 bases from J, the gap between germline ends came to 12 bases.

This clone was picked up one time. The chain is built from TRBV7-3 and TRBJ2-3, with D unclear. The length of the CDR3 is 13 residues. CDR1 is SGHTA and CDR2 is FQGTGA in the germline V gene. Trimming stripped 5 bases from V and 1 base from J, with 7 bases between. DNA for the CDR3: TGTGCCAGCAGCCCCCGCGGCACAGATACGCAGTATTTT. The encoded protein is CASSPRGTDTQYF. Filled out from reference TRBV7-3 and TRBJ2-3, the complete variable domain reads GAGVSQTPSNKVTEKGKYVELRCDPISGHTALYWYRQSLGQGPEFLIYFQGTGAADDSGLPNDRFFAVRPEGSVSTLKIQRTERGDSAVYLCASSPRGTDTQYFGPGTRLTVL.

The chain is built from TRBV5-1 and TRBJ2-3; a possible D gene is TRBD2 (6 bases). The ends were cut back, 7 bases at V and 4 bases at J, with 16 bases in the middle. Per germline, CDR1 SGHRS and CDR2 YFSETQ. The CDR3 runs 14 residues. CDR3 sequence: CASSSAGSADTQYF. The DNA of the CDR3 is TGCGCCAGCTCATCGGCGGGGAGCGCAGATACGCAGTATTTT.

The V call is TRBV5-6, the J call TRBJ2-7; D might be TRBD1 (6 bases). Germline V gene data show CDR1 as SGHDT and CDR2 as YYEEEE. V was clipped by 1 base and J by 4 bases, with 12 bases between them. This CDR3 has 14 amino acids. The CDR3 sequence is CASSLLGHKYEQYF. CDR3 sequence (DNA): TGTGCCAGCAGCTTGTTGGGACACAAGTACGAGCAGTACTTC.

The J gene is TRBJ2-3, the V gene TRBV5-8; D possibly corresponds to TRBD1 (6 bases). This CDR3 spans 15 amino acids. Germline V gives CDR1 SGHTS, CDR2 YDEGEE. Trimming removed 2 bases from V and 0 bases from J, with 10 bases in between. CDR3 DNA sequence: TGTGCCAGCAGCTTTGGCAGGGGTAGCACAGATACGCAGTATTTT. As protein: CASSFGRGSTDTQYF.

V is TRBV2 and J is TRBJ1-1; 7 nucleotides line up with TRBD1. Germline loops: CDR1 SNHLY, CDR2 FYNNEI. The CDR3 loop spans 13 amino acids. V gave up 8 bases and J gave up 4 bases; unmatched junction bases: 7. DNA for the CDR3: TGTGCCAGCCATAGACAGGGCGGCACTGAAGCTTTCTTT. Protein product: CASHRQGGTEAFF.

The chain joins TRBV19 to TRBJ1-1; D might be TRBD1 (5 bases). The CDR3 consists of 12 residues. Germline V gives CDR1 LNHDA, CDR2 SQIVND (reference sequence). Trimming shortened V by 2 bases and J by 7 bases, and 8 bases separated the two germline ends. CDR3 bases: TGTGCCAGTAGTATAACCAGGGATGAAGCTTTCTTT. It codes for CASSITRDEAFF. Full variable domain (remainder filled in from reference TRBV19 and TRBJ1-1): DGGITQSPKYLFRKEGQNVTLSCEQNLNHDAMYWYRQDPGQGLRLIYYSQIVNDFQKGDIAEGYSVSREKKESFPLTVTSAQKNPTAFYLCASSITRDEAFFGQGTRLTVV.

The chain joins TRBV19 to TRBJ2-2, with 7 bases identical to TRBD1. Germline lookup yields CDR1 LNHDA and CDR2 SQIVND (reference sequence). V shed 1 base, J shed 5 bases, and the junction held 1 base outside the gene matches. The CDR3 is made up of 14 amino acids. In nucleotides, the CDR3 is TGTGCCAGTAGTATAGCGACAGGGACCGGGGAGCTGTTTTTT. It yields the protein CASSIATGTGELFF.

The chain employs TRBV5-4 and TRBJ1-2; maybe TRBD1 (5 bases). Trimming removed 0 bases from V and 4 bases from J, with 10 bases in between. The germline gives CDR1 SGHNT, CDR2 YYREEE (reference sequence). The CDR3 length is 14 residues. CDR3 protein: CASSLARGSYGYTF. The CDR3 DNA is TGTGCCAGCAGCTTGGCCCGGGGGTCCTATGGCTACACCTTC.